This T cell receptor (beta chain) was captured by sequencing in a study of T cell responses to AZD1222 COVID-19 vaccine. Study in general: Second doses at about 4 or about 12 weeks were pooled. Findings and caveats of the study: Once two AZD1222 doses were given, Spike-specific TCR breadth and depth went up. The donor cohort was predominantly white British with a female majority, and clonal diversity may have been underestimated. Baseline serostatus was positive in only a handful of AZD1222 recipients.

Profiling relied on immunoSEQ multiplex PCR, and the TCRdb table lists in-frame clones only, not all of them. This sample has about 140,000 clones, with approximately 92% found just once. Concerning this clone: Its antigen is undetermined.

Germline CDR1 is MNHEY and CDR2 is SMNVEV (reference sequence). This CDR3 is 14 amino acids long. Trimming at V came to 4 bases and at J to 4 bases, leaving 2 bases not matched to a gene. The source of this sequence is an adult in good health. The V and J genes are TRBV27 and TRBJ2-7; 12 bases match TRBD1. This specimen consisted of peripheral blood, obtained on day 0 of AZD1222 vaccination. The CDR3 nucleotides read TGTGCCAGCAGTTGGGGACAGGGGGCTTACGAGCAGTACTTC. It specifies CASSWGQGAYEQYF.